Each of the 2 T cell receptor beta chains below was sequenced from the same sample in a study of T-cell memory formation after mild COVID-19. A single record per CDR3 protein comes from TCRdb applying MiXCR to the 5' RACE reads. The table records about 290,000 distinct CDR3 sequences, about a sixth of them present only once. Material: PBMCs or a T cell subset sorted from them (not recorded which). These receptors were taken from a man aged 18 to 29 who had mild COVID-19 (a few samples of this study predate the infection). Cell type and time point are not known.

This clonotype was detected only a few times. This chain joins TRBV5-1 and TRBJ2-1, with 16 bases matching TRBD2. Germline V CDR1 and CDR2: SGHRS, YFSETQ. This CDR3 has 20 residues. Trimming cost V 4 bases and J 0 bases; bases outside gene matches: 10. DNA for the CDR3: TGCGCCAGCAGCGGGACCGGGACTAGCGGGGGGGCTGGCTCCTACAATGAGCAGTTCTTC. Its protein is CASSGTGTSGGAGSYNEQFF.

The V call is TRBV7-6, the J call TRBJ2-1, with 8 nucleotides matching TRBD1. The germline V gene encodes CDR1 SGHVS and CDR2 FNYEAQ. CDR3 length equals 14 residues. V lost 3 bases to trimming and J lost 6 bases; unmatched junction nucleotides: 4. DNA for the CDR3: TGTGCCAGCAGCTTGGATACAGGGGGCAATGAGCAGTTCTTC. Protein product: CASSLDTGGNEQFF. Filled out from reference TRBV7-6 and TRBJ2-1, the complete variable domain reads GAGVSQSPRYKVTKRGQDVALRCDPISGHVSLYWYRQALGQGPEFLTYFNYEAQQDKSGLPNDRFSAERPEGSISTLTIQRTEQRDSAMYRCASSLDTGGNEQFFGPGTRLTVL.